This T cell receptor (beta chain) was captured by sequencing in a study of T cell responses to AZD1222 COVID-19 vaccine. The study's findings and limits: Among the donors, most were white British and more were female, and clonal diversity was possibly underestimated. Regions 160-218 and 743-854 dominated among vaccine-associated CD4 TCRs spanning spike.

Assay used: immunoSEQ multiplex PCR; TCRdb lists only in-frame clones, some missing. The sample yields about 150,000 clones, more than 85% seen once. Per the germline V gene, CDR1 is SGDLS and CDR2 is YYNGEE. J gave up 0 bases and V 3 bases, and 6 bases lay outside the gene matches. This CDR3 has 16 residues. Of note for this clone: Its antigen is unidentified.

The input for sequencing was peripheral blood, taken on day 0 of AZD1222 vaccination. This sequence joins TRBV9 and TRBJ2-1; 7 nucleotides agree with TRBD2. The TCR originated in an adult in good health. The CDR3 reads CASSAHGGSSYNEQFF. In DNA form, the CDR3 reads TGTGCCAGCAGCGCCCACGGGGGGAGCTCCTACAATGAGCAGTTCTTC. Using reference TRBV9 and TRBJ2-1 for the parts outside the CDR3, the full variable domain is DSGVTQTPKHLITATGQRVTLRCSPRSGDLSVYWYQQSLDQGLQFLIQYYNGEERAKGNILERFSAQQFPDLHSELNLSSLELGDSALYFCASSAHGGSSYNEQFFGPGTRLTVL.